This is a list of T cell receptor beta chains from one sample in a study of blood T cell repertoires in COVID-19. Libraries were prepared by immunoSEQ multiplex PCR; TCRdb keeps only in-frame clonotypes and omits some of them. The sample has about 120,000 clones; around 85% are singletons. The specimen sequenced was peripheral blood. The receptor source for this set is a human donor in a cohort sampled during active COVID-19. CDR3s include the opening cysteine and the closing phenylalanine or tryptophan. The D gene is left open where the match is weak. Size tells how often a clone was seen (once, few, many) or the class of an expanded clone, and some rows leave it out.

abundance: .
d_gene: .
len: 14
v_gene: TRBV7-2
j_gene: TRBJ1-4
CDR3nt: TGTGCCAGCAGCTTACGTGCAACTAATGAAAAACTGTTTTTT
CDR3aa: CASSLRATNEKLFF

abundance: .
d_gene: .
len: 14
v_gene: TRBV28
j_gene: TRBJ2-7
CDR3nt: TGTGCCAGCAGCGGGTGGCACCAATCCTACGAGCAGTACTTC
CDR3aa: CASSGWHQSYEQYF

abundance: .
d_gene: TRBD1
len: 15
v_gene: TRBV19
j_gene: TRBJ2-7
CDR3nt: TGTGCCAGTAGTATCCCCGGACAGGGGACCTACGAGCAGTACTTC
CDR3aa: CASSIPGQGTYEQYF

abundance: once
d_gene: TRBD1
len: 15
v_gene: TRBV7-2
j_gene: TRBJ2-2
CDR3nt: TGTGCCAGCAGCTGGGTCACACAGGGGGCAGGGGAGCTGTTTTTT
CDR3aa: CASSWVTQGAGELFF

abundance: .
d_gene: .
len: 15
v_gene: TRBV10-3
j_gene: TRBJ2-1
CDR3nt: TGTGCCATCAGTGAGGGACAGAGCTCCTACAATGAGCAGTTCTTC
CDR3aa: CAISEGQSSYNEQFF

abundance: .
d_gene: TRBD2
len: 15
v_gene: TRBV6-5
j_gene: TRBJ2-1
CDR3nt: TGTGCCAGCAGTCCGCGGACTAGCGGGGATTATGAGCAGTTCTTC
CDR3aa: CASSPRTSGDYEQFF

abundance: once
d_gene: .
len: 16
v_gene: TRBV6-6
j_gene: TRBJ1-4
CDR3nt: TGTGCCAGCAGTTACGGCCGAGGGGGAGTGGATGAAAAACTGTTTTTT
CDR3aa: CASSYGRGGVDEKLFF

abundance: .
d_gene: TRBD1
len: 14
v_gene: TRBV7-9
j_gene: TRBJ1-1
CDR3nt: TGTGCCAGCAGCTTTAGGACAGGGGGGAGTGAAGCTTTCTTT
CDR3aa: CASSFRTGGSEAFF

abundance: .
d_gene: TRBD1
len: 15
v_gene: TRBV5-6
j_gene: TRBJ2-7
CDR3nt: TGTGCCAGCAGCCATGGGACAGGGCACCGCTACGAGCAGTACTTC
CDR3aa: CASSHGTGHRYEQYF

abundance: .
d_gene: TRBD1
len: 16
v_gene: TRBV5-1
j_gene: TRBJ2-3
CDR3nt: TGCGCCAGCAGCTTCCCGGGACAGGATTACTTGCAGGGGCAGTATTTT
CDR3aa: CASSFPGQDYLQGQYF

abundance: once
d_gene: .
len: 14
v_gene: TRBV6-5
j_gene: TRBJ2-5
CDR3nt: TGTGCCAGCAGTATTGGCCTACTAGGGGAGACCCAGTACTTC
CDR3aa: CASSIGLLGETQYF

abundance: few
d_gene: .
len: 12
v_gene: TRBV25-1
j_gene: TRBJ1-6
CDR3nt: TGTGCCAGCAGTGAACCTTTCTCACCCCTCCACTTT
CDR3aa: CASSEPFSPLHF

abundance: .
d_gene: .
len: 14
v_gene: TRBV6-2/TRBV6-3
j_gene: TRBJ2-3
CDR3nt: TGTGCCAGCAGCCCCGGGACTTCTCTCGATACGCAGTATTTT
CDR3aa: CASSPGTSLDTQYF

abundance: .
d_gene: .
len: 18
v_gene: TRBV7-9
j_gene: TRBJ1-1
CDR3nt: TGTGCCAGCAGCCCGGGACTTACGCCCTCTGGAATGAACACTGAAGCTTTCTTT
CDR3aa: CASSPGLTPSGMNTEAFF

abundance: once
d_gene: .
len: 12
v_gene: TRBV2
j_gene: TRBJ1-5
CDR3nt: TGTGCCAGCAGACAGAGCAATCAGCCCCAGCATTTT
CDR3aa: CASRQSNQPQHF

abundance: .
d_gene: .
len: 14
v_gene: TRBV19
j_gene: TRBJ1-1
CDR3nt: TGTGCCAGTAGTATTCGGGGAATGGTGGCTGAAGCTTTCTTT
CDR3aa: CASSIRGMVAEAFF

abundance: .
d_gene: TRBD2
len: 17
v_gene: TRBV20-1
j_gene: TRBJ2-7
CDR3nt: TGCAGTGCTAGTTCTGCTTGGACTAGCGGGGGTTCCTACGAGCAGTACTTC
CDR3aa: CSASSAWTSGGSYEQYF

abundance: .
d_gene: TRBD1
len: 14
v_gene: TRBV6-5
j_gene: TRBJ1-3
CDR3nt: TGTGCCAGCAGTCAACAGGGGGCTGGAAACACCATATATTTT
CDR3aa: CASSQQGAGNTIYF

abundance: few
d_gene: TRBD1
len: 14
v_gene: TRBV5-5
j_gene: TRBJ1-1
CDR3nt: TGTGCCAGCAGCTTGGGAGGAACAGGGGCTGAAGCTTTCTTT
CDR3aa: CASSLGGTGAEAFF

abundance: once
d_gene: TRBD1
len: 15
v_gene: TRBV19
j_gene: TRBJ2-1
CDR3nt: TGTGCCAGTAGCCAGCCCGGGACAGGATACAATGAGCAGTTCTTC
CDR3aa: CASSQPGTGYNEQFF

abundance: .
d_gene: TRBD2
len: 15
v_gene: TRBV7-2
j_gene: TRBJ2-1
CDR3nt: TGTGCCAGCAGCCCGACTAGCGGGGGCTTCAATGAGCAGTTCTTC
CDR3aa: CASSPTSGGFNEQFF